This T cell receptor beta chain was observed in a study of cytomegalovirus exposure and HLA in healthy donors (dated by TCRdb to 2016 to 2017). For the wider study: An earlier analysis of more than 550 of the donors reported roughly 300 Gb of sequence data and some 110 million unique TCR beta sequences obtained from approximately 180 million T cells. Around 320 gigabases of sequencing data and 80 million or so unique TCR sequences were included in an early release covering about 600 HLA-typed donors. Of the 398 genotyped donors, 65% to 90% were placed in the genetic ancestry cluster associated with self-reported Caucasian donors. The study aimed to test whether signatures of past pathogen exposure could be identified by cataloging public T cell receptors. The T cell repertoires of around 730 subjects were profiled by immunosequencing and related to cytomegalovirus serostatus. A separate validation cohort of 100 to 150 different subjects was used in addition to the 666-subject first cohort. The study combined high-throughput TCR immunosequencing, statistical association of individual TCRs with disease status, and machine learning to predict cytomegalovirus infection status. In a later analysis, previously published TCR beta repertoires from about 640 donors were re-analyzed and high-resolution HLA genotyping was added so that TCR occurrence patterns could be studied. Rather than drawing on any new phenotypic data, the later analysis identified candidate immune exposures from TCR beta sequences and the way those sequences occurred across donors. In an earlier analysis of over 550 of the donors, high-throughput TCR beta sequencing was used to judge whether each TCR beta V gene segment behaved as functional or pseudogenic. Alongside the repertoire data, information on donor age, sex, ethnicity and CMV serostatus was compiled. In a later genetic analysis, genome-wide SNP genotypes for about three fifths of the 666 donors were used, and that subset was treated as a discovery cohort. All discovery cohort repertoires had been generated on a single sequencing platform. HLA typing included class I and class II loci at four-digit resolution. The number of donors typed differed by locus, with roughly 620-630 for A, B, C, DRB1 and DQB1, roughly 520 for DQA1, 600 to 610 for DPA1, and around 430 for DPB1. Four to six DR-DQ haplotypes were handled as single units for association and clustering, since linkage in the cohort was strong. Among roughly 400 genotyped donors of the cohort, an average of around 240,000 unique TCR beta nucleotide sequences were sequenced per donor, about a sixth of them non-productive. Broad study findings and their caveats: A further reported finding was that TCR beta sequences accurately predicted the HLA-A and HLA-B alleles for most subjects in the first cohort. Immune exposure information for the cohort was limited to CMV serostatus. At a false discovery rate of 0.05, a later analysis linked under 20,000 TCR beta sequences to specific HLA alleles. In a later analysis, the rate of TCR association differed among HLA loci, with DRB1 alleles having the most associated TCRs and HLA-C alleles having the fewest. In a later analysis, HLA-associated TCR beta chains showed more clonal expansion and lower generation probabilities than non-associated chains that were equally common. A later analysis reported that several top co-occurrence clusters appeared linked to parvovirus B19, influenza, CMV and Epstein-Barr virus. When HLA alleles, especially DR and DQ, strongly co-occurred, TCR associations were difficult to assign to individual alleles. The presence/absence analyses assumed that sequencing depth was roughly uniform across donors, and that assumption may not be true. Most TCR sequences were seen in very few donors, while some public TCRs were found in many individuals. In a later analysis, most CMV-associated TCR beta chains were found to appear HLA-restricted, with HLA associations seemingly driven largely by CMV exposure. In vitro tests confirmed that a few of the cytomegalovirus-associated TCR beta chains recognize cytomegalovirus antigens. A cluster of highly shared sequence variants was judged likely to be a technical artifact of the sequencing pipeline. The classifier was reported to diagnose cytomegalovirus status with high specificity and sensitivity in both the original and validation cohorts. An association between a missense DCLRE1C variant and V-gene and J-gene trimming of TCR beta chains was found in a later genetic analysis and replicated in an independent cohort. Seventeen rarely observed V segments, including chromosome 9 orphons, were excluded from the earlier analysis of approximately 500 of the donors because counts were too low. HLA typing was unavailable for some donors at each locus, so association tests used only the typed subset. Broadly in line with IMGT annotations, most TCR beta V segments showed up in productive rearrangements about 87% or about 30% of the time in an earlier analysis of around 550 of the donors. The study listed approximately 150 TCR beta chains as associated with cytomegalovirus. It was suggested by the authors that the approach could potentially be generalized to other disease states and immunological phenotypes. According to a later genetic analysis, donors in an Asian-associated ancestry cluster had fewer N-insertions in productive TCRs than the approximately 690-donor mean. The cohort was sequenced for TCR beta chains only, and without alpha or paired-chain data the features that could be detected were limited. Correlated functional status among segregating V segments might be attributable to linkage disequilibrium, but an unknown experimental factor could not be ruled out.

The cohort was made up of around 720 healthy bone marrow donors. At the time of sampling, all cohort members were nominally healthy, though unrecorded immune exposures were likely present. The donor was CMV seronegative and belonged to the group of around 350 seronegative cohort members. Every donor gave a peripheral blood sample, and the peripheral blood mononuclear cells from that sample were used for TCR beta sequencing. The Qiagen DNeasy Blood Extraction Kit was used to extract genomic DNA from the blood cell samples. Of note for this clone: Its binding antigen is unknown. Per-nucleotide qualities are absent, and no much larger clonotype sits a single base away.

The library was made by the immunoSEQ multiplex PCR assay. A mixture of 60 forward primers for TCR Vbeta segments and 13 reverse primers for TCR Jbeta segments was used in the multiplex PCR. The CDR3 region of rearranged TCR beta genes was amplified from genomic DNA by a multiplex PCR assay. The amplified TCR beta libraries were sequenced on the Illumina HiSeq System as 87-base-pair reads. The original pipeline was this. In a later analysis, around 80 million unique TCR beta chains were counted across the 650 to 700 repertoires, and around 10 million of these chains were shared by at least two donors. To remove PCR and sequencing errors, raw reads were error-corrected and collapsed into unique sequences using a nearest-neighbor algorithm that merged closely related sequences. V, D and J gene segments were assigned by aligning CDR3 sequences to IMGT reference sequences. For a sequence to be retained, a match of at least six nucleotides was required to both a V gene segment and a J gene segment. A rearrangement was called productive if the CDR3 had no stop codons and remained in frame with V and J, and every other rearrangement was called non-productive. Following IMGT convention, CDR3 was defined as the stretch from the second conserved V-encoded cysteine to the conserved J-encoded phenylalanine. Sequences without an unambiguous match to a single V gene segment were excluded from the earlier analysis of approximately 560 of the donors. In an earlier analysis of several hundred of the donors, V segments were called functional above 56.7% productive rearrangements and were called segregating when the between-donor standard deviation exceeded 5%. A statistical classification framework was built to diagnose cytomegalovirus status from the catalog of TCR beta chain sequences. In a later analysis, V and J genes were assigned by comparing TCR nucleotide sequences against IMGT/GENE-DB human TR gene sequences. The TCRdist pipeline was used in a later analysis to assign CDR3 sequences and most-parsimonious VDJ recombination scenarios. In a later analysis, each TCR beta chain was defined by its CDR3 amino acid sequence together with its V-gene family, and reads without a unique V-gene family were excluded. To address suspected cross-contamination and a sequencing artifact, a later analysis removed around 590 highly shared, low-generation-probability nucleotide sequences. A later analysis calculated a clonal expansion index for each public chain from normalized within-repertoire ranks of inferred template counts. In a later analysis, generation probabilities were computed with a VDJ recombination model fitted to out-of-frame rearrangements, and the resulting probabilities were checked against IGoR. A later analysis scored TCR-TCR, TCR-HLA and TCR-CMV co-occurrence with hypergeometric tests, applying a repertoire-size bias correction to TCR pairs. A later analysis estimated false discovery rates by permuting HLA or CMV assignments 20 times. In a later analysis, co-occurring TCRs were grouped using DBSCAN, and TCRdist sequence similarity was added for clustering within HLA-allele-positive subsets. Repertoires with fewer than 30,000 or more than 120,000 public chains, plus five repertoires with anomalous nucleotide sharing, were excluded from co-occurrence clustering. The clones in this table, taken by TCRdb from immuneACCESS, are in-frame only. Not every clone is retained; where verified, under half of the shortfall comes from an unresolved V gene, and the cause of the rest is unknown. V and J calls and clone size are copied from that table; D and trimming were computed from the DNA. In this sample the table shows about 140,000 clones, roughly 80% of which occur a single time. The ten largest make up roughly 1.6% of the sample.

Sequencing was performed on PBMCs. This clonotype originated in a female donor in good health and CMV-seronegative.

CDR3 sequence: CASNTPSGRRTDTQYF. The nucleotide sequence is TGTGCCAGCAACACCCCGTCGGGGAGACGCACAGATACGCAGTATTTT. The rearrangement combines TRBV11-2 with TRBJ2-3; TRBD2 is a weak D gene call, 5 bases matching. The CDR3 runs 16 amino acids, cysteine and phenylalanine included. Only CDR3 DNA is held: 48 bases, read in frame from base 1. The germline V gene encodes CDR1 SGHAT and CDR2 FQNNGV. V is clipped by 7 bases and J by 1 base, and the sequence between their germline boundaries is 18 bases long.